The 29 T cell receptor beta chains listed next were all sequenced from one sample in a study of T-cell reconstitution after alpha-beta-depleted transplantation in children. This sample's TCRbeta library carried unique molecular identifier barcodes. TCRdb re-analysed the PCR reads in MiXCR, keeping a single row per CDR3 protein. Among 200,000 to 250,000 distinct CDR3 sequences listed, approximately 8% were seen once. The sequencing used PBMCs, mostly from graft donor cells, collected 180 days after TCRalphabeta/CD19-depleted stem cell transplant. The origin of the receptors is a male patient between 10 and 17 years old who had a stem cell transplant for acute lymphoblastic leukemia, so the T cells may come from the graft donor.

A single count supports this clonotype. A read error may be the cause here, since a much bigger clone is one base away. The chain couples TRBV7-8 to TRBJ2-5; D gene ambiguous. The CDR3 totals 18 residues. Germline V lookup: CDR1 SGHVS, CDR2 FQNEAQ. The CDR3 coding sequence is TGTGCCAGCAGCGCAGTCCGTAAAGTGTTTCTGACCAAAGAGAGCCAGTACTTC. Amino acids: CASSAVRKVFLTKESQYF.

Turning to this clonotype: Mismatch with germline at one junction end may stem from a read error. The chain recombines TRBV18 with TRBJ1-2; D gene uncertain. CDR3 length equals 15 residues. CDR1 is KGHSH, CDR2 LQKENI, per germline. The CDR3 nucleotides read TGTGCCAGCTCACCCAACAGCCTAGCTAACTGTGGCTACACCTTC. This gives the protein CASSPNSLANCGYTF.

The sample holds many counts of this clonotype. The chain joins TRBV20-1 to TRBJ2-7; D is unclear. The CDR3 loop spans 15 amino acids. Germline V gene sequence: CDR1 DFQATT, CDR2 SNEGSKA (reference sequence). Trimming stripped 3 bases from V and 2 bases from J, with 17 bases between. The CDR3 nucleotides read TGCAGTGCTAGCCCAGACCCAGGTAACCCCTACGAGCAGTACTTC. Translated, it gives CSASPDPGNPYEQYF.

This clonotype was observed at least ten times. The chain combines TRBV29-1 with TRBJ2-5, with unresolved D. CDR1 SQVTM and CDR2 ANQGSEA come from the germline V gene. The V gene lost 7 bases and the J gene lost 5 bases, with 8 bases spanning the gap. The CDR3 totals 10 residues. The CDR3 nucleotides read TGCAGCGCAAAACTGGAGACCCAGTACTTC. Translating it yields CSAKLETQYF.

The sample holds many counts of this clonotype. The chain's CDR3 is CASSLTGGSSYNEQFF. The DNA of the CDR3 is TGTGCCAGCAGCTTAACGGGTGGGAGCTCCTACAATGAGCAGTTCTTC. V usage is TRBV7-3 and J usage is TRBJ2-1; D is perhaps TRBD2 (5 bases). Deletions cut 0 bases from V and 0 bases from J, with 9 bases between. The CDR3 runs 16 residues. In germline, CDR1 is SGHTA, CDR2 FQGTGA.

Many counts were recorded for this clonotype. The CDR3: CASSTAVRGSTDTQYF. The CDR3 DNA reads TGTGCCAGCAGCACAGCTGTCCGGGGGAGCACAGATACGCAGTATTTT. The rearrangement links TRBV11-2 to TRBJ2-3; a weak D match, TRBD2 (6 bases). Trimming took 5 bases from V and 0 from J, leaving 15 bases between them. The CDR3 has 16 residues. Germline V gives CDR1 SGHAT, CDR2 FQNNGV.

This clonotype was seen repeatedly, ten times or more. This chain joins TRBV5-1 and TRBJ1-1; no definite D call. Germline values: CDR1 SGHRS, CDR2 YFSETQ. This CDR3 comprises 15 residues. Trimming removed 0 bases from V and 3 bases from J, with 12 bases in between. The CDR3 loop reads CASSLALLRDTEAFF. The DNA for the CDR3 is TGCGCCAGCAGCTTGGCGCTTCTTAGGGACACTGAAGCTTTCTTT.

The rearrangement links TRBV19 to TRBJ2-1; D is tentatively TRBD1 or TRBD2 (6 bases each). V shed 0 bases and J shed 10 bases, with 22 bases lying between them. The CDR3 extends over 17 amino acids. Germline-derived CDR1 and CDR2 are LNHDA and SQIVND (reference sequence). For the CDR3, the DNA is TGTGCCAGTAGTATAGACGCGACGGGGGCCCACGGGAAGGAGCAGTTCTTC. Translation: CASSIDATGAHGKEQFF.

This clonotype was observed many times. V is TRBV7-2 and J is TRBJ2-2, with 8 bases aligning to TRBD2. CDR3 length equals 15 residues. The germline gives CDR1 SGHTA, CDR2 FQGNSA. V lost 7 bases, J lost 5 bases, and 9 bases stayed unmatched. The CDR3 DNA follows: TGTGCCAGCACCATAGTCGGCGGGAGGACCGGGGAGCTGTTTTTT. It specifies CASTIVGGRTGELFF.

This clonotype has ten or more counts. The V call is TRBV4-2, the J call TRBJ2-1, with D unclear. The germline V gene has CDR1 LGHNA and CDR2 YNFKEQ. The CDR3 is made up of 13 amino acids. V was pared by 6 bases and J by 4 bases, with 10 bases between. In DNA, the CDR3 is TGTGCCAGCAGACCGGAAGGTTACAATGAGCAGTTCTTC. It encodes CASRPEGYNEQFF.

On this clonotype: This may come from a read error, since a much larger clone is one base off. The V gene is TRBV29-1, the J gene TRBJ1-2, with TRBD1 matching over 9 bases. CDR1 is SQVTM, CDR2 ANQGSEA, per germline. The CDR3 spans 14 residues. CDR3 DNA sequence: TGCAGCGTTCCCGGGACAGGGCCACTAAGTGGCCACACCTTC. It specifies CSVPGTGPLSGHTF.

The sample holds many counts of this clonotype. The chain carries TRBV2 and TRBJ2-7, with D maybe TRBD2 (5 bases). V lost 8 bases to trimming and J lost 3 bases, with 14 bases between them. Germline assignment: CDR1 SNHLY and CDR2 FYNNEI. This CDR3 is built from 13 residues. The CDR3 nucleotides are TGTGCCAGCGGTCCATTACTAGACTACGAGCAGTACTTC. It is translated as CASGPLLDYEQYF.

This clonotype was detected many times. The rearrangement links TRBV7-8 to TRBJ2-7; no definite D call. V lost 2 bases and J lost 7, with 9 bases in between. The CDR3 has 12 amino acids. From germline, CDR1 is SGHVS and CDR2 FQNEAQ. CDR3 DNA sequence: TGTGCCAGCAGCTTATTGTGGTCTGAGCAGTACTTC. Protein product: CASSLLWSEQYF.

Many counts were recorded for this clonotype. The gene calls are TRBV29-1 and TRBJ2-3; weak D call: TRBD2 (6 bases). Germline V gives CDR1 SQVTM, CDR2 ANQGSEA. The V end lost 3 bases, the J end lost 6 bases, and 16 bases lay between the germline ends. The length of the CDR3 is 14 residues. The CDR3 nucleotides are TGCAGCGTTGAGGTCGGGAGTACCCCCGATACGCAGTATTTT. It specifies CSVEVGSTPDTQYF.

This clonotype has a count of ten or more. The chain couples TRBV12-3 or TRBV12-4 to TRBJ1-2; no clear D gene. The V gene lost 1 base and the J gene lost 1 base, with 7 bases spanning the gap. The CDR3 length is 14 residues. The CDR3 sequence: CASSLGRINYGYTF. CDR3 DNA: TGTGCCAGCAGTTTAGGACGGATTAACTATGGCTACACCTTC.

At least ten counts were recorded for this clonotype. The rearrangement links TRBV12-3 or TRBV12-4 to TRBJ2-7, with 7 nucleotides matching TRBD1. The ends lost 5 bases at V and 3 bases at J; junction bases unmatched: 10. This CDR3 comprises 15 residues. The CDR3 loop reads CASSPPGTAFYEQYF. The CDR3 DNA reads as TGTGCCAGCAGTCCCCCCGGGACAGCGTTCTACGAGCAGTACTTC.

The sample holds many counts of this clonotype. This chain connects TRBV12-3 or TRBV12-4 to TRBJ1-2; perhaps TRBD1 as D (6 bases). The V end was cut by 2 bases, the J end by 6 bases, with 10 bases between. CDR3 length: 13 amino acids. The CDR3 here is CASSLMDRNGYTF. The DNA of the CDR3 is TGTGCCAGCAGTTTAATGGACAGAAATGGCTACACCTTC.

This clonotype showed up many times. The chain has TRBV12-3 or TRBV12-4 and TRBJ2-3; D gene unclear. CDR3 length: 14 amino acids. Deletions cut 7 bases from V and 5 bases from J, with 16 bases between. This chain's CDR3 is CASTPPPRQDTQYF. In DNA form, the CDR3 reads TGTGCCAGCACTCCCCCGCCACGGCAAGATACGCAGTATTTT.

Many counts were recorded for this clonotype. This chain connects TRBV7-2 to TRBJ1-6; no firm D call. Trimming shortened V by 5 bases and J by 7 bases, and 15 bases separated the two germline ends. The CDR3 is 15 amino acids. Germline CDR1 and CDR2: SGHTA and FQGNSA. The CDR3 here is CASSMDGVHNSPLHF. Written as DNA, the CDR3 is TGTGCCAGCAGCATGGACGGGGTGCACAATTCACCCCTCCACTTT. Filled out from reference TRBV7-2 and TRBJ1-6, the complete variable domain reads GAGVSQSPSNKVTEKGKDVELRCDPISGHTALYWYRQSLGQGLEFLIYFQGNSAPDKSGLPSDRFSAERTGGSVSTLTIQRTQQEDSAVYLCASSMDGVHNSPLHFGNGTRLTVT.

This clonotype was recorded at least ten times. This chain joins TRBV6-1 and TRBJ2-3; no firm D call. This CDR3 region has 14 residues. Germline CDR1 and CDR2: MNHNS and SASEGT. With 6 bases removed from V and 0 bases from J, the gap between germline ends came to 10 bases. CDR3 nucleotides: TGTGCCAGCAGCGGGCCAATAAGCACAGATACGCAGTATTTT. Protein sequence: CASSGPISTDTQYF.

This clonotype was picked up many times. The J gene is TRBJ1-2, the V gene TRBV4-3, with 9 positions matching TRBD1. V lost 4 bases, J lost 5 bases, and 5 bases stayed unmatched. There are 14 residues in the CDR3. CDR1 LGHNA and CDR2 YSLEER come from the germline V gene. The CDR3 reads CASSRDRDPYGYTF. Written as DNA, the CDR3 is TGCGCCAGCAGCCGGGACAGGGACCCTTATGGCTACACCTTC.

This clonotype was picked up a small number of times. The V call is TRBV3-1, the J call TRBJ2-3; D is undetermined. Trimming took off 0 bases at V and 6 bases at J, with 13 bases between the two ends. Per germline, CDR1 LGHDT and CDR2 YNNKEL (reference sequence). The CDR3 extends over 15 amino acids. The chain's CDR3 is CASSQEDGPWDTQYF. The CDR3 bases are TGTGCCAGCAGCCAAGAGGACGGGCCCTGGGATACGCAGTATTTT.

This clonotype has at least ten counts. The chain is built from TRBV3-1 and TRBJ1-3; no clear D gene. Germline values: CDR1 LGHDT, CDR2 YNNKEL (reference sequence). Trimming took 10 bases from V and 1 from J, leaving 11 bases between them. This CDR3 has 13 amino acids. CDR3 sequence (DNA): TGTGCCAAGACACAAGAATCTGGAAACACCATATATTTT. Encoded protein: CAKTQESGNTIYF.

At least ten counts were recorded for this clonotype. The V and J genes are TRBV12-3 or TRBV12-4 and TRBJ2-1; 7 bases match TRBD2. This CDR3 has 19 residues. V lost 3 bases, J lost 8 bases, and 22 bases stayed unmatched. For the CDR3, the DNA is TGTGCCAGCAGTTTTGCGGGGGATTTACGGGACTTCCATCGCGATGAGCAGTTCTTC. It codes for CASSFAGDLRDFHRDEQFF.

This clonotype was recorded at least ten times. The V gene is TRBV7-9, the J gene TRBJ1-1, with D unclear. The V gene's germline CDR1 is SEHNR and CDR2 FQNEAQ (reference sequence). V lost 2 bases to trimming and J lost 4 bases, with 14 bases between them. The CDR3 runs 15 residues. As DNA, the CDR3 is TGTGCCAGCAGCTTATATCCGGAAAGGTCCACTGAAGCTTTCTTT. Residues: CASSLYPERSTEAFF.

V is TRBV7-9 and J is TRBJ1-2; D gene ambiguous. CDR3 length: 12 residues. Germline V lookup: CDR1 SEHNR, CDR2 FQNEAQ (reference sequence). Trimming removed 2 bases from V and 6 bases from J, with 7 bases in between. CDR3 in amino acids: CASSLKGHGYTF. CDR3 sequence (DNA): TGTGCCAGCAGCTTAAAGGGCCATGGCTACACCTTC.

This clonotype was recorded many times. Written as DNA, the CDR3 is TGCAGTGCTACCTTAGGGGGCAATCAGCCCCAGCATTTT. This gives the protein CSATLGGNQPQHF. The rearrangement uses TRBV20-1 and TRBJ1-5; D possibly corresponds to TRBD1 (5 bases). CDR1 and CDR2 (germline): DFQATT, SNEGSKA (reference sequence). The ends were cut back, 4 bases at V and 2 bases at J, with 9 bases in the middle. CDR3 length equals 13 residues.

Details on this clonotype: A read error may explain this, as a much larger clone is one base away. The rearrangement links TRBV5-1 to TRBJ2-7; D may be TRBD2 (6 bases). This CDR3 is 14 amino acids long. Per the germline V gene, CDR1 is SGHRS and CDR2 is YFSETQ. This CDR3 is CASKGGNEAYERYF. The CDR3 DNA follows: TGCGCCAGCAAAGGAGGGAATGAGGCCTACGAGCGGTACTTC.

This clonotype was counted ten times or more. The chain joins TRBV9 to TRBJ1-2; TRBD1 agrees at 7 bases. V lost 0 bases and J lost 6; bases outside the gene matches: 11. From germline, CDR1 is SGDLS and CDR2 YYNGEE. The CDR3 covers 16 residues. The CDR3 sequence is CASSVGGGSQRNGYTF. CDR3 in DNA: TGTGCCAGCAGCGTAGGAGGGGGCAGCCAAAGGAATGGCTACACCTTC.